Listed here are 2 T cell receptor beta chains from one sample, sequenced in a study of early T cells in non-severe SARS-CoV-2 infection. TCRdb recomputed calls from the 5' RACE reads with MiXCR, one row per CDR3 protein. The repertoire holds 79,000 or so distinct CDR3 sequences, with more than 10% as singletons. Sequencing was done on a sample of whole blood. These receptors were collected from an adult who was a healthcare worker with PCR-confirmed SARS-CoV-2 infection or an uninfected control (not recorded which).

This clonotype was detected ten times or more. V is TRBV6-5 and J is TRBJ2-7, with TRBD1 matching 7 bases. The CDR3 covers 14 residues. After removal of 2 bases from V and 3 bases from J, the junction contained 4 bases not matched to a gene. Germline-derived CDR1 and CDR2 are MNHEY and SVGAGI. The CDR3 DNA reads TGTGCCAGCAGTTACACGACAGGGAACTACGAGCAGTACTTC. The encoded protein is CASSYTTGNYEQYF.

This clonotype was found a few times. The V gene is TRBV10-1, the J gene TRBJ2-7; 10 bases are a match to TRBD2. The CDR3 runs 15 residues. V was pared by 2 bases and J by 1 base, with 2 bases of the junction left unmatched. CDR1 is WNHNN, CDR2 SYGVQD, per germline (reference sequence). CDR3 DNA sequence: TGCGCCAGCAGTGAGACTAGCGGGGTTTCCTACGAGCAGTACTTC. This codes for CASSETSGVSYEQYF.